This TCR beta chain was captured in a study of blood T cell repertoires in COVID-19. Study-wide background: Sources were T cells, B-cell-depleted T cells, or PBMCs; the material itself was cDNA or gDNA.

The CDR3 is made up of 20 amino acids. The ends lost 0 bases at V and 3 bases at J; junction bases unmatched: 17. CDR1 and CDR2 (germline): LNHNV, YYDKDF (reference sequence). Participants spanned ages about 18 to 100 years and resided in 20 to 30 US areas. Before being deemed recovered, Cohort 3 donors had two negative PCRs, clearance, or symptom resolution. Under the authors' procedure: Amplified reference gene primers provided the basis for estimating nucleated cell counts. Sequencing used immunoSEQ multiplex PCR; TCRdb keeps in-frame clones, though not all of them. V, J and clone size derive from that table, while D and trimming were established from the DNA sequence. The sample lists 95,000 to 150,000 clones, about four fifths occurring once. This clone has only a few counts.

The receptor comes from a woman aged 25-40 years who had recovered from COVID-19. The V call is TRBV15, the J call TRBJ1-5; the match to TRBD1 covers 7 bases. Sequenced material: PBMCs or T cells enriched from blood (not recorded which). The CDR3, as DNA: TGTGCCACCAGCAGAGAAGGGGGCGCTGGGGTTGGCCTATTCAATCAGCCCCAGCATTTT. Its protein product is CATSREGGAGVGLFNQPQHF.